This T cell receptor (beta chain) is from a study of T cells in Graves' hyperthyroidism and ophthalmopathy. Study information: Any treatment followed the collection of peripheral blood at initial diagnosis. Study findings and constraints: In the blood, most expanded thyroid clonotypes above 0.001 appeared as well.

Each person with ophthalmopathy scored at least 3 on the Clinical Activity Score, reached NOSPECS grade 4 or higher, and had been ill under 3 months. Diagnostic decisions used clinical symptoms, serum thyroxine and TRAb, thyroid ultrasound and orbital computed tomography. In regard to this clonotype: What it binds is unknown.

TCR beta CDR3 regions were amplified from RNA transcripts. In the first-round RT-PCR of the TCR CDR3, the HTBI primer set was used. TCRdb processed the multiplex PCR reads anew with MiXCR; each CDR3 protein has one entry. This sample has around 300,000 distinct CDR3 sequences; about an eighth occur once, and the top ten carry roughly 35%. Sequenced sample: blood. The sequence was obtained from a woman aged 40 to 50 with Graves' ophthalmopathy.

The CDR3 region is CASSQGEGTYNEQFF. Written as DNA, the CDR3 is TGCGCCAGCAGCCAAGGGGAGGGGACCTACAATGAGCAGTTCTTC. The rearrangement uses TRBV4-1 and TRBJ2-1, with 7 bases lining up with TRBD2. The length of the CDR3 is 15 residues. CDR1 and CDR2 from the germline V gene are MGHRA and YSYEKL. V shed 1 base, J shed 2 bases, and the junction held 2 bases outside the gene matches.